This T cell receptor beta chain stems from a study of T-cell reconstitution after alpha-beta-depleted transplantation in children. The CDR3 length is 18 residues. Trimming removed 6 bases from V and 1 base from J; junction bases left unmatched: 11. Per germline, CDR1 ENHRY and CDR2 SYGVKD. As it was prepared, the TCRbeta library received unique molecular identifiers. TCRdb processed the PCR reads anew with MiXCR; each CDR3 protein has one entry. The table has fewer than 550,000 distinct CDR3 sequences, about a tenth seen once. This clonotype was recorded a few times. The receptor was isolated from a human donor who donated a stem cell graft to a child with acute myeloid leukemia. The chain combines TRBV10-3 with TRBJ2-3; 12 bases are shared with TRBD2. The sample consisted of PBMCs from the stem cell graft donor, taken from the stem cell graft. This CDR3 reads CAISDSSGGASGTDTQYF. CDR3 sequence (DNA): TGTGCCATCAGCGATTCTAGCGGGGGGGCCTCGGGCACAGATACGCAGTATTTT.